These 28 T cell receptor beta chains originate from one sample sequenced in a study of CD8+ T cells in alopecia areata. The treatment: oral pan-JAK inhibitor, 5-10 mg twice daily. Reverse transcribed after extraction, RNA yielded cDNA as the sequencing template. Clones were read by immunoSEQ multiplex PCR, and TCRdb kept only the in-frame ones, dropping some. The sample gives about 200,000 clones, 30% to 40% of which show up once; roughly 0.45% is in the top ten. Specimen: CD4+ T cells sorted from blood, collected between weeks 30 and 35, from a patient treated with tofacitinib. The source of these receptors is a human donor with alopecia areata.

A few counts support this clone. The rearrangement joins TRBV29-1 to TRBJ2-6; the D is unclear. V was clipped by 4 bases and J by 0 bases, with 4 bases between them. Germline loops: CDR1 SQVTM, CDR2 ANQGSEA. This CDR3 contains 13 residues. CDR3: CSVGNSGANVLTF. CDR3 coding DNA: TGCAGCGTTGGCAACTCTGGGGCCAACGTCCTGACTTTC. The variable domain in full, completed from reference TRBV29-1 and TRBJ2-6, reads SAVISQKPSRDICQRGTSLTIQCQVDSQVTMMFWYRQQPGQSLTLIATANQGSEATYESGFVIDKFPISRPNLTFSTLTVSNMSPEDSSIYLCSVGNSGANVLTFGAGSRLTVL.

The chain employs TRBV14 and TRBJ2-5; 10 bases map to TRBD1. The CDR3 length is 16 residues. With 3 bases clipped from V and 5 bases from J, the junction kept 9 bases outside the gene matches. The V gene's germline CDR1 is SGHDN and CDR2 FVKESK. The CDR3 bases are TGTGCCAGCAGCCAGCTGACAGGGGGCGAGGGGGAGACCCAGTACTTC. Translated, it gives CASSQLTGGEGETQYF. The full variable domain, with the rest looked up from reference TRBV14 and TRBJ2-5, is EAGVTQFPSHSVIEKGQTVTLRCDPISGHDNLYWYRRVMGKEIKFLLHFVKESKQDESGMPNNRFLAERTGGTYSTLKVQPAELEDSGVYFCASSQLTGGEGETQYFGPGTRLLVL.

This clone was counted between two and nine times. The chain is built from TRBV2 and TRBJ1-4, with 8 bases fitting TRBD1. CDR1 is SNHLY and CDR2 is FYNNEI in the germline V gene. The trim removed 8 bases at V and 8 bases at J, leaving 13 bases unmatched. This CDR3 spans 15 amino acids. The CDR3 region has the DNA TGTGCCAGCGTATGGACAGGGCAACAGAGCGAAAAACTGTTTTTT. Its protein product is CASVWTGQQSEKLFF.

This chain connects TRBV9 to TRBJ2-3; 8 bases are shared with TRBD2. The V gene's germline CDR1 is SGDLS and CDR2 YYNGEE. Losses at the gene ends were 4 bases for V and 2 bases for J; bases not matched to a gene: 6. The CDR3 covers 15 residues. CDR3 sequence: CASSLLAGNTDTQYF. The DNA for the CDR3 is TGTGCCAGCAGCCTTTTAGCGGGGAACACAGATACGCAGTATTTT.

V is TRBV30 and J is TRBJ1-1; the D gene is possibly TRBD1 (5 bases). V was trimmed by 4 bases and J by 1 base, leaving 16 bases between them. This CDR3 region has 15 residues. CDR1 is GTSNPN, CDR2 SVGIG, per germline (reference sequence). The CDR3 DNA follows: TGTGCCTGGATTTCTGGGGGAATTAAGAACACTGAAGCTTTCTTT. This translates into CAWISGGIKNTEAFF.

This clone was detected a few times. This chain joins TRBV5-1 and TRBJ1-1; TRBD1 matches 10 bases. V dropped 0 bases and J dropped 4; count of bases not matched to a gene: 12. The CDR3 runs to 18 residues. CDR1 is SGHRS and CDR2 is YFSETQ in the germline V gene. The CDR3 bases are TGCGCCAGCAGCTTGGATGGTCGACAGGGGGCCCCGACCACTGAAGCTTTCTTT. This sequence encodes CASSLDGRQGAPTTEAFF.

V is TRBV18 and J is TRBJ2-7; 9 bases line up with TRBD1. CDR1 and CDR2 (germline): KGHSH, LQKENI. The trim removed 5 bases at V and 3 bases at J, leaving 5 bases unmatched. The CDR3 sequence is 14 residues long. DNA for the CDR3: TGTGCCAGCTCATTAGGACAGGGGAGCTACGAGCAGTACTTC. This encodes CASSLGQGSYEQYF.

This clone was counted only a few times. The genes are TRBV7-9 and TRBJ1-5, with a tentative D call TRBD1 (6 bases). The CDR3 sequence is 14 residues long. Germline CDR1 reads SEHNR; CDR2 reads FQNEAQ (reference sequence). Trimming removed 5 bases at V and 1 base at J, with 9 bases between. The CDR3 here is CASSQQGSNQPQHF. CDR3 nucleotides: TGTGCCAGCAGCCAACAGGGAAGCAATCAGCCCCAGCATTTT.

This sequence joins TRBV25-1 and TRBJ1-4; D unresolved. The CDR3 extends over 15 amino acids. The germline gives CDR1 MGHDK, CDR2 SYGVNS. V was pared by 3 bases and J by 0 bases, with 8 bases between. CDR3 sequence (DNA): TGTGCCAGCAGTGACGGAGCCGCAACTAATGAAAAACTGTTTTTT. Its translation is CASSDGAATNEKLFF.

This clone showed up just a few times. The chain has TRBV19 and TRBJ2-2; 7 bases are shared with TRBD2. Germline V lookup: CDR1 LNHDA, CDR2 SQIVND (reference sequence). The CDR3 has 16 residues. With V trimmed by 8 bases and J by 1 base, 10 bases remained unmatched. CDR3 coding DNA: TGTGCCAGTCCCCCTCGGGTAGCGGGGAACACCGGGGAGCTGTTTTTT. Encoded protein: CASPPRVAGNTGELFF.

The chain links TRBV1 to TRBJ2-4; the listed D gene, TRBD2, was not tested against the DNA. TRBV1 is an annotated pseudogene. The CDR3 totals 16 residues. CDR3 sequence (DNA): TGCACCAGCAGCCAAGAGAAGCCGGGACTGAAAAACATTCAGTACTTC. It encodes CTSSQEKPGLKNIQYF.

This chain connects TRBV5-1 to TRBJ2-1, with D perhaps matching TRBD2 (6 bases). From germline, CDR1 is SGHRS and CDR2 YFSETQ. CDR3 length: 13 amino acids. Trimming pared 1 base from V and 9 bases from J, leaving 11 bases between. The CDR3: CASSLWGDGEQFF. CDR3 nucleotide sequence: TGCGCCAGCAGCTTGTGGGGGGATGGTGAGCAGTTCTTC.

This chain joins TRBV9 and TRBJ1-1; a weak D match, TRBD1 (5 bases). Looked up from germline, CDR1 is SGDLS and CDR2 is YYNGEE. The CDR3 is 15 amino acids. Trimming pared 3 bases from V and 4 bases from J, leaving 16 bases between. This CDR3 is CASSANVGTPTEAFF. The CDR3 DNA reads TGTGCCAGCAGCGCGAACGTTGGGACCCCCACTGAAGCTTTCTTT.

The J gene is TRBJ1-2, the V gene TRBV20-1, with D unresolved. Germline CDR1 DFQATT, CDR2 SNEGSKA (reference sequence). With 8 bases removed from V and 1 base from J, the gap between germline ends came to 8 bases. CDR3 length: 11 residues. The CDR3 nucleotides are TGCAGTATCCTAGTTAACTATGGCTACACCTTC. It is translated as CSILVNYGYTF.

This clone occurred a few times. The rearrangement uses TRBV4-1 and TRBJ1-5, with 8 nucleotides matching TRBD1. V dropped 1 base and J dropped 4; count of bases not matched to a gene: 9. This CDR3 is built from 17 residues. Germline assignment: CDR1 MGHRA and CDR2 YSYEKL. The CDR3 DNA is TGCGCCAGCAGCCAAGTCTCCCAGGGGGCAGGTAATCAGCCCCAGCATTTT. It encodes CASSQVSQGAGNQPQHF.

This clone was seen a few times. This sequence joins TRBV28 and TRBJ1-5; 7 bases are shared with TRBD1. Looked up from germline, CDR1 is MDHEN and CDR2 is SYDVKM. The CDR3 consists of 14 residues. The ends lost 7 bases at V and 6 bases at J; junction bases unmatched: 9. The CDR3 protein is CASTKGGGRQPQHF. DNA for the CDR3: TGTGCCAGCACCAAAGGAGGGGGCCGTCAGCCCCAGCATTTT.

The chain couples TRBV5-1 to TRBJ2-5; D possibly corresponds to TRBD2 (6 bases). V was trimmed by 2 bases and J by 0 bases, leaving 14 bases between them. Looked up from germline, CDR1 is SGHRS and CDR2 is YFSETQ. This CDR3 has 16 amino acids. Here the CDR3 DNA reads TGCGCCAGCAGCTTCCTGGAGGGGCAATACCAAGAGACCCAGTACTTC. Residues: CASSFLEGQYQETQYF.

This chain joins TRBV11-1 and TRBJ2-1; D gene uncertain. The CDR3 extends over 12 amino acids. Germline CDR1 SGHAT, CDR2 FQDESV (reference sequence). V lost 1 base and J 5 bases, leaving 3 bases between the germline ends. CDR3 residues: CASSLDHNEQFF. The CDR3 DNA reads TGTGCCAGCAGCTTAGATCACAATGAGCAGTTCTTC.

The chain employs TRBV7-9 and TRBJ1-2, with D possibly being TRBD1 (6 bases). The CDR3 covers 15 residues. Trimming pared 4 bases from V and 2 bases from J, leaving 14 bases between. Germline CDR1 and CDR2: SEHNR and FQNEAQ (reference sequence). In DNA, the CDR3 is TGTGCCAGCAGCTCTTTCGAGGGGGGAAACTATGGCTACACCTTC. Translated: CASSSFEGGNYGYTF.

V usage is TRBV30 and J usage is TRBJ1-5; D possibly corresponds to TRBD1 (5 bases). CDR1 is GTSNPN and CDR2 is SVGIG in the germline V gene (reference sequence). The V end lost 1 base, the J end lost 3 bases, and 7 bases lay between the germline ends. This CDR3 region has 13 residues. The CDR3: CAWSDRYNQPQHF. CDR3 sequence (DNA): TGTGCCTGGAGTGACAGGTACAATCAGCCCCAGCATTTT.

V is TRBV29-1 and J is TRBJ1-3; D unclear. The ends were cut back, 3 bases at V and 7 bases at J, with 10 bases in the middle. The germline CDR1 and CDR2 sequences are SQVTM and ANQGSEA. CDR3 length: 12 residues. The CDR3 DNA reads TGCAGCGTTGACACAGTCTTTAACACCATATATTTT. Protein product: CSVDTVFNTIYF.

This chain joins TRBV19 and TRBJ1-5, with D possibly being TRBD1 (5 bases). CDR1 is LNHDA and CDR2 is SQIVND in the germline V gene (reference sequence). The CDR3 loop spans 13 amino acids. V lost 4 bases and J lost 7, with 11 bases in between. The CDR3 coding sequence is TGTGCCAGTAGTACAGGGTTACGACAGCCCCAGCATTTT. It encodes CASSTGLRQPQHF.

The rearrangement joins TRBV18 to TRBJ2-1; unclear D gene. V gave up 4 bases and J gave up 6 bases, with 16 bases separating them. This CDR3 region has 15 residues. From germline, CDR1 is KGHSH and CDR2 LQKENI. The CDR3 bases are TGTGCCAGCTCACAAGACACCCAAGCCCTCAATGAGCAGTTCTTC. Translating gives CASSQDTQALNEQFF.

The chain has TRBV6-5 and TRBJ1-1; D uncertain. The V gene lost 6 bases and the J gene lost 6 bases, with 14 bases spanning the gap. This CDR3 region has 13 residues. Germline V gene lookup returns CDR1 MNHEY and CDR2 SVGAGI. For the CDR3, the DNA is TGTGCCAGCAGCACCCCCCCAACTGCTGAAGCTTTCTTT. Amino acid sequence: CASSTPPTAEAFF.

This CDR3 is CASSQDPSLAGDADTQYF. The CDR3 region has the DNA TGCGCCAGCAGCCAAGATCCCAGTCTAGCGGGGGATGCGGATACGCAGTATTTT. This chain connects TRBV4-1 to TRBJ2-3; 10 nucleotides agree with TRBD2. The junction had 12 bases not matched to a gene; V was cut back by 0 bases and J by 6 bases. Germline V gives CDR1 MGHRA, CDR2 YSYEKL. The CDR3 totals 18 residues.

This chain links TRBV2 with TRBJ2-1; D is perhaps TRBD1 (6 bases). V was cut by 11 bases and J by 10 bases, with 18 bases left in between. The CDR3 runs to 12 residues. The germline V gene has CDR1 SNHLY and CDR2 FYNNEI. In DNA, the CDR3 is TGTGCCCCCGCAATAGTGGGGGCAGAGCAGTTCTTC. Its protein product is CAPAIVGAEQFF. Together with reference TRBV2 and TRBJ2-1, the CDR3 gives the full variable domain: EPEVTQTPSHQVTQMGQEVILRCVPISNHLYFYWYRQILGQKVEFLVSFYNNEISEKSEIFDDQFSVERPDGSNFTLKIRSTKLEDSAMYFCAPAIVGAEQFFGPGTRLTVL.

The V and J genes are TRBV27 and TRBJ2-3; 9 positions agree with TRBD1. CDR1 is MNHEY, CDR2 SMNVEV, per germline (reference sequence). Unmatched junction bases numbered 8, after V lost 8 bases and J lost 8 bases. This CDR3 has 13 amino acids. The CDR3 sequence: CASGTGIGSTQYF. The CDR3 nucleotides are TGTGCCAGCGGGACAGGGATTGGGTCTACGCAGTATTTT.

J is TRBJ2-7 and V is TRBV4-1; D is unresolved. Germline V gene lookup returns CDR1 MGHRA and CDR2 YSYEKL. The germline V and J ends were trimmed by 1 base and 3 bases, with 7 bases remaining between them. This CDR3 comprises 13 residues. The CDR3 region is CASSQVVRYEQYF. The DNA of the CDR3 is TGCGCCAGCAGCCAAGTAGTCCGCTACGAGCAGTACTTC.